These T cell receptor beta chains were read from a single sample in a study of graft-versus-host responses after intestinal transplantation. Data came from immunoSEQ multiplex PCR; TCRdb stores just in-frame clones and leaves some out. The table has some 22,000 clones, 55% to 65% seen once. The source material was alloreactive CD4+ T cells from a mixed lymphocyte reaction culture, sampled before intestinal transplant. Every receptor here comes from a human patient who received an intestinal transplant. Each CDR3 is given without its conserved first and last residue. A D gene is named only where the DNA matches it firmly.

D,V,CDR3
TRBD2,TRBV30,AWNLAGGTYEQY
.,TRBV5-5,ASSSGSGNYGYT
TRBD1,TRBV27,ASSPTGTASYEQY
TRBD1,TRBV6-1,ASYTGGAPYEQF
TRBD1,TRBV28,ASSVGQGFYEQY
TRBD1,TRBV18,ASSRQGWVNEQF
.,TRBV6-5,ASSFSRGNTIY
.,TRBV25-1,ASSEHGGGEKLF
.,TRBV6-5,ASSYGGAPGNTIY
.,TRBV30,AWSTGSSREQY
TRBD1,TRBV18,ASSPDRAQETQY
TRBD2,TRBV6-5,ASSSWTSGSTDTQY
.,TRBV6-5,ASSYWGGDSGNTIY
.,TRBV6-5,ASSRHLLGGYT
TRBD1,TRBV7-9,ASSRQGASYGYT
TRBD2,TRBV18,ASSRGLQQETQY
TRBD2,TRBV11-2,ASSWGSLAGVEQY
TRBD2,TRBV5-1,ASCLAGVSGETQY
TRBD1,TRBV6-5,ASSPAQGFSYEQY
TRBD1,TRBV6-5,ASSRDRVNQPQH
.,TRBV2,ASSGLRGREQY
TRBD1,TRBV6-1,ASSEIRWQGDEQY
TRBD2,TRBV6-5,ASSYRGTNYEQY
TRBD1,TRBV6-1,ASSEPGQGTEAF
TRBD2,TRBV5-1,ASSLGLAGVRFSEQY
.,TRBV7-2,ASSLAGGVWTEAF
.,TRBV18,ASSPYTRQASSSNYGYT
.,TRBV5-6,ASSLRLLNTGNYGYT
TRBD2,TRBV7-2,ASSRRTSGGGSYNEQF
.,TRBV6-5,ASSYSRGRAEAF
.,TRBV7-9,ASSLSGSQNIQY
.,TRBV28,ASSPTRTSLDTGELF
TRBD2,TRBV19,ASSTQGLLYNEQF
TRBD2,TRBV19,ASSIWGLAPYNEQF
.,TRBV7-3,ASSLNYPYNEQF
.,TRBV7-2,ASSKLNEQF
.,TRBV7-2,ASSRSGGWRETQY